This is a list of T cell receptor beta chains from one sample in a study of T cells in Graves' hyperthyroidism and ophthalmopathy. TCRdb re-called the multiplex PCR reads through MiXCR, storing one row per CDR3 protein. The repertoire has roughly 500,000 distinct CDR3 sequences, about 43% of them found once; the top ten carry around a fifth. Sequenced material: peripheral blood or thyroid tissue (not recorded which). The source is an adult woman with Graves' disease, either hyperthyroidism or ophthalmopathy (not recorded which). Each CDR3 is given with its conserved first and last residue. The order of the fields is J gene, D gene, V gene, clone size, CDR3 length, CDR3 DNA, CDR3 protein. D genes are given only for firm matches. A row's size may be missing; if present it is once, few, many or a size class.

TRBJ1-2	NA	TRBV20-1	NA	11	TGCAGTGCTAGGGGATGGGGGGGCTACACCTTC	CSARGWGGYTF
TRBJ1-2	NA	TRBV20-1	NA	15	TGCAGTGCTAGGTTCTCCGGCAGGGGATCGGCTGGCTACACCTTC	CSARFSGRGSAGYTF
TRBJ2-7	TRBD1	TRBV7-9	many	14	TGTGCCAGCAGCTTAGGGACAGGGTATTTGGAGCAGTACTTC	CASSLGTGYLEQYF
TRBJ1-4	NA	TRBV5-1	once	14	TGCGCCAGCAGCTTGTCGGTCAGCGGTGAAAAACTGTTTTTT	CASSLSVSGEKLFF
TRBJ1-2	TRBD1	TRBV2	NA	15	TGTGCCAGCAGTGCGGACAGGGTGACCAACTATGGCTACACCTTC	CASSADRVTNYGYTF
TRBJ1-4	NA	TRBV2	NA	13	TGTGCCAGCCGGACGCGGCGGGACGAAAAACTGTTTTTT	CASRTRRDEKLFF
TRBJ1-1	NA	TRBV6-6	NA	13	TGTGCCAGCAGTTACCCGATCGTCACTGAAGCTTTCTTT	CASSYPIVTEAFF
TRBJ1-2	NA	TRBV7-8	NA	18	TGTGCCAGCAGCCCCTCATTCTCGGCAGACCGAGCTAACTATGGCTACACCTTC	CASSPSFSADRANYGYTF
TRBJ1-5	NA	TRBV28	NA	14	TGTGCCAGCAGTTTACGCCCTGGGAGTCAGCCCCAGCATTTT	CASSLRPGSQPQHF
TRBJ1-2	NA	TRBV7-2	NA	15	TGTGCCAGCAGCCCGCGCCAGAAAGGGGACTATGGCTACACCTTC	CASSPRQKGDYGYTF
TRBJ1-2	NA	TRBV29-1	NA	13	TGCAGCGTGACGAAGGGGGTTCGAGGTGGCTACACCTTC	CSVTKGVRGGYTF
TRBJ2-7	NA	TRBV2	many	13	TGTGCCAGCACCCCCGGACTCTCCGGTTGGCAGTACTTC	CASTPGLSGWQYF
TRBJ2-2	NA	TRBV5-1	many	15	TGCGCCAGCAGCTTCGGGGCAACGTCCACCGGGGAGCTGTTTTTT	CASSFGATSTGELFF
TRBJ2-7	TRBD1	TRBV7-3	NA	13	TGTGCCAGTGCCCTAGGGACAGGCTACGAGCAGTACTTC	CASALGTGYEQYF
TRBJ2-5	NA	TRBV7-2	NA	15	TGTGCCAGCAACAACGTCCGGGGCCTTGGAGTGACCCAGTACTTC	CASNNVRGLGVTQYF
TRBJ1-1	NA	TRBV19	NA	14	TGTGCCAGTAGTATAGTAGGCAGGGCCACTGAAGCTTTCTTT	CASSIVGRATEAFF
TRBJ2-7	NA	TRBV7-9	NA	12	TGTGCCAGCAGCAACTTACAGGTCGAGCAGTACTTC	CASSNLQVEQYF
TRBJ1-2	TRBD1	TRBV29-1	many	14	TGCAGCGTTGCGGGGACAGCAATTAACTATGGCTACACCTTC	CSVAGTAINYGYTF
TRBJ2-7	NA	TRBV11-2	few	12	TGTGCCAGCAGTTGGCCGGGGTCCGAGCAGTACTTC	CASSWPGSEQYF
TRBJ1-2	NA	TRBV7-9	once	14	TGTGCCAGCAGCTTAGCGCAAGGGACCTATGGCTACACCTTC	CASSLAQGTYGYTF
TRBJ2-7	NA	TRBV7-3	NA	15	TGTGCCAGCAGCTTAAGGTGGGGGAACTCCTACGAGCAGTACTTC	CASSLRWGNSYEQYF
TRBJ1-6	NA	TRBV30	many	13	TGTGCCTGGAGTGTAGCAGGGGATTCACCCCTCCACTTT	CAWSVAGDSPLHF
TRBJ2-7	TRBD2	TRBV20-1	NA	15	TGCAGTGCAGAAACCTCAGCGGGGGGCAACTACGAGCAGTACTTC	CSAETSAGGNYEQYF
TRBJ1-1	TRBD1	TRBV7-8	many	17	TGTGCCAGCAGCTTACCTCGACAGGGGGCGATGGGCACTGAAGCTTTCTTT	CASSLPRQGAMGTEAFF
TRBJ2-7	TRBD1	TRBV10-3	few	13	TGTGCCACTCATCCGGGACAGGGATCGGTGCAGTACTTC	CATHPGQGSVQYF
TRBJ1-2	TRBD1	TRBV10-3	NA	13	TGTGCCATCAGTGTGGGACAGCCCTATGGCTACACCTTC	CAISVGQPYGYTF
TRBJ1-5	TRBD1	TRBV24-1	NA	13	TGTGCCACTTCGACAGGGGGTTATCAGCCCCAGCATTTT	CATSTGGYQPQHF
TRBJ2-2	TRBD1	TRBV20-1	few	13	TGCAGTGCCCGACAGGGGAGGACCGGGGAGCTATTTTTT	CSARQGRTGELFF
TRBJ1-5	NA	TRBV12-3/TRBV12-4	many	13	TGTGCCAGCACCCCGGCCGGAAATCAGCCCCAGCATTTT	CASTPAGNQPQHF
TRBJ1-2	NA	TRBV29-1	NA	13	TGCAGTGACCCCGGGACCTCCGGTCGAGGCTACACCTTC	CSDPGTSGRGYTF
TRBJ2-7	NA	TRBV13	NA	12	TGTGCCAGCAGGGGGGCCCGCTACGAGCAGTACTTC	CASRGARYEQYF